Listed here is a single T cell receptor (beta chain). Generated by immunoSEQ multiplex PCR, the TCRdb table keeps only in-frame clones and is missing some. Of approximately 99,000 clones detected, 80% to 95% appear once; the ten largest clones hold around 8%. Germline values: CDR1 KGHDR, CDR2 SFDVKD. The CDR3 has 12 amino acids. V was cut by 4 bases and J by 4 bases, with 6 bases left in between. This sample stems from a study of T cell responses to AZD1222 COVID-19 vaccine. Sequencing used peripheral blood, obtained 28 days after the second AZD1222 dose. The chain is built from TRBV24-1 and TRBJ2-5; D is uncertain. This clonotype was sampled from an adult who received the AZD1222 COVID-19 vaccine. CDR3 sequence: CATSDRGETQYF. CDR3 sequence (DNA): TGTGCCACCAGTGACAGAGGAGAGACCCAGTACTTC.